This T cell receptor (beta chain) is from a study of T cells expressing NK-cell markers. Overall study findings and caveats: Several of the donors also had these clonotypes leading their CD3+CD56-NKG2C+ fraction.

As to this clonotype: Its matching antigen is unknown.

Germline V CDR1 and CDR2: SGHKS, YYEKEE (reference sequence). CDR3 length equals 15 residues. TCR beta cDNA was made by 5'RACE template switching with UMIs. TCRdb re-called the 5' RACE reads; one entry per CDR3 protein, DNA not given. Recorded here are some 410,000 distinct CDR3 sequences; the top ten clones represent 7.3%. The chain joins TRBV5-5 to TRBJ2-3. The clonotype comes from a woman between 18 and 75 years old in good health. Sequencing input: blood T cells: a sorted CD56 or NKG2C T cell subset, CD4+ or CD8+ T cells, or bulk PBMC T cells (not recorded which). CDR3 region: CASSLSRGWTDTQYF.